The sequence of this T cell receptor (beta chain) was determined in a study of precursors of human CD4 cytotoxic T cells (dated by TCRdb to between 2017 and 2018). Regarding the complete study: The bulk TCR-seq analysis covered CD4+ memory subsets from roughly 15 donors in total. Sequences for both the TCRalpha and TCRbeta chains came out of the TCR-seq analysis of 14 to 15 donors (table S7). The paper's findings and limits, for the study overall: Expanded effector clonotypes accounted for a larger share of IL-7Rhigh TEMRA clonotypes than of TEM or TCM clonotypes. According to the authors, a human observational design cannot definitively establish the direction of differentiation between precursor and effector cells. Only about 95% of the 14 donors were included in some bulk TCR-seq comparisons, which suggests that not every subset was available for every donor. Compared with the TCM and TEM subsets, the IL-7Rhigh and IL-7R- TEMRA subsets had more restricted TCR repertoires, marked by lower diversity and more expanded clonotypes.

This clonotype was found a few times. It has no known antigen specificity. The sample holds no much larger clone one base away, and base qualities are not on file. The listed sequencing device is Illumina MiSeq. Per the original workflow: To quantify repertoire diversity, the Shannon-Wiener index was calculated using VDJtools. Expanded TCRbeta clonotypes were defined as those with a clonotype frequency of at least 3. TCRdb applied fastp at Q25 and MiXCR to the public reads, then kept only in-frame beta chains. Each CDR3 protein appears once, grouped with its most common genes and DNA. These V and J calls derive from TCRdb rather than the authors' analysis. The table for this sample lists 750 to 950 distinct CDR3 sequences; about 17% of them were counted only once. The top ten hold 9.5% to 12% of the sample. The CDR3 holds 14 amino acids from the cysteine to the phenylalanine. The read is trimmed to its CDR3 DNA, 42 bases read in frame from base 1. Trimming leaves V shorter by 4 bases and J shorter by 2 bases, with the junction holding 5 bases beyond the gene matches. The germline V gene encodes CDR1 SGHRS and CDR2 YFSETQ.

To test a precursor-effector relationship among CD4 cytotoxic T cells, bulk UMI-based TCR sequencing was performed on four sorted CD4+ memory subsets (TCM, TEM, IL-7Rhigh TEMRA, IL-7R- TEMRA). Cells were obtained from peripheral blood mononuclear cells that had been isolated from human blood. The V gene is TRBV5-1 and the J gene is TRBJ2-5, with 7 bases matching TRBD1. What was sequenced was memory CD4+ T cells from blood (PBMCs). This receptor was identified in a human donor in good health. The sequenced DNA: TGCGCCAGCAGCCGGGACAGCGCTCAAGAGACCCAGTACTTC. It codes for CASSRDSAQETQYF.